Below, 8 T cell receptor beta chains from the same sample are listed, as sequenced in a study of vaccination and CD4 T cells after COVID-19. With the Oncomine TCR Beta short-read assay, DNA from cultured CD4+ T cells was sequenced. TCRdb passed the PCR reads through MiXCR, listing each CDR3 protein once. This table has about 13,000 distinct CDR3 sequences, under 60% appearing once. Documented treatment: approximately 10-day PBMC culture with coronavirus spike peptide pools or control peptides (ViraFEST assay). Their antigens remain unidentified. Input material: CD4+ T cells from blood, cultured in vitro. The receptors stem from a human donor who had recovered from COVID-19.

The rearrangement joins TRBV5-4 to TRBJ2-3; no clear D gene. Looked up from germline, CDR1 is SGHNT and CDR2 is YYREEE (reference sequence). The V and J ends lost 1 base and 6 bases respectively, with 3 bases between them. The CDR3 has 11 amino acids. CDR3 sequence (DNA): TGTGCCAGCAGCTTGCCGGATACGCAGTATTTT. It is translated as CASSLPDTQYF.

This clonotype was picked up a small number of times. The rearrangement joins TRBV28 to TRBJ2-5; tentatively, D is TRBD1 (5 bases). Germline V lookup: CDR1 MDHEN, CDR2 SYDVKM. V was cut by 6 bases and J by 2 bases, with 19 bases left in between. CDR3 length: 16 residues. CDR3 DNA: TGTGCCAGCAGAGGCCATTCAGGGCTCGGGCAAGAGACCCAGTACTTC. Its translation: CASRGHSGLGQETQYF.

This chain connects TRBV7-2 to TRBJ1-2; D is undetermined. This CDR3 spans 13 amino acids. V lost 5 bases and J 2 bases, leaving 9 bases between the germline ends. Germline values: CDR1 SGHTA, CDR2 FQGNSA. In nucleotides, the CDR3 is TGTGCCAGCAGCCTGGACGGCAACTATGGCTACACCTTC. Translating gives CASSLDGNYGYTF.

This clonotype occurred once. The chain uses TRBV6-2 or TRBV6-3 and TRBJ2-5, with D possibly matching TRBD2 (6 bases). This CDR3 has 18 amino acids. V was pared by 4 bases and J by 1 base, with 22 bases between. Germline CDR1 reads MNHEY; CDR2 reads SVGEGT. In DNA, the CDR3 is TGTGCCAGCAGTTTCATTCTTAAACCGAGCGGGTCCCAAGAGACCCAGTACTTC. Protein: CASSFILKPSGSQETQYF.

This chain connects TRBV7-2 to TRBJ1-4; 7 positions match TRBD1. The CDR3 runs to 14 residues. V was clipped by 5 bases and J by 5 bases; unmatched bases: 5. Germline loops: CDR1 SGHTA, CDR2 FQGNSA. In DNA, the CDR3 is TGTGCCAGCAGCCTGGGACAGACAAATGAAAAACTGTTTTTT. Encoded protein: CASSLGQTNEKLFF.

The chain employs TRBV2 and TRBJ1-5, with unresolved D. Trimming left V 2 bases short and J 9 bases short, with 23 bases between. The CDR3 runs 17 residues. CDR1 is SNHLY and CDR2 is FYNNEI in the germline V gene. In DNA, the CDR3 is TGTGCCAGCAGTGAATTAGTAAACAGTCGTGACATTAGGCCCCAGCATTTT. Its translation is CASSELVNSRDIRPQHF.

This rearrangement joins TRBV12-3 or TRBV12-4 to TRBJ1-1; D remains ambiguous. The CDR3 totals 12 residues. Trimming cost V 6 bases and J 2 bases, with 7 bases left between them. The CDR3 region is CASSLSNTEAFF. CDR3 coding DNA: TGTGCCAGCAGCTTAAGTAACACTGAAGCTTTCTTT.

This rearrangement joins TRBV5-6 to TRBJ2-2; TRBD1 matches at 8 bases. The CDR3 consists of 16 residues. Germline trimming cut 4 bases from V and 5 bases from J; bases unmatched to any gene: 10. CDR1 and CDR2 (germline): SGHDT, YYEEEE. The CDR3 is CASSQGGQERTGELFF. In DNA form, the CDR3 reads TGTGCCAGCAGCCAAGGGGGACAGGAGAGGACCGGGGAGCTGTTTTTT.